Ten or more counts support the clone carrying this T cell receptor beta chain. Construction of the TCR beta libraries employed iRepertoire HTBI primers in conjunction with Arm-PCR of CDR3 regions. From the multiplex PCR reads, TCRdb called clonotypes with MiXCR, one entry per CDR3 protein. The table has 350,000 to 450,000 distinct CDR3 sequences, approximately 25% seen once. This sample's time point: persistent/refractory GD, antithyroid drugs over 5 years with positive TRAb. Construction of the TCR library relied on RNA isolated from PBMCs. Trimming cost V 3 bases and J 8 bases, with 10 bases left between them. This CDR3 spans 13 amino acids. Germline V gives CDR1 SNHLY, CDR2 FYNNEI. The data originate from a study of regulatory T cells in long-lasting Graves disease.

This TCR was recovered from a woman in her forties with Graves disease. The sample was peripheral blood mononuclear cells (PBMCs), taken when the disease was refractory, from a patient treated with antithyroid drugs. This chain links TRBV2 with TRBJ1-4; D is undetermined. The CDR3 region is CASSDFWREKLFF. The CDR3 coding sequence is TGTGCCAGCAGTGACTTCTGGAGAGAAAAACTGTTTTTT. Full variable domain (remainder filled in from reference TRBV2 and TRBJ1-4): EPEVTQTPSHQVTQMGQEVILRCVPISNHLYFYWYRQILGQKVEFLVSFYNNEISEKSEIFDDQFSVERPDGSNFTLKIRSTKLEDSAMYFCASSDFWREKLFFGSGTQLSVL.